The 30 T cell receptor beta chains below all came from one sample that was sequenced in a study of OX40 agonist ivuxolimab in advanced cancers. The method was the immunoSEQ multiplex PCR assay. Sourced from immuneACCESS, this table was stored by TCRdb with only in-frame sequences that have V and J called. A share of the clones is absent; for the studies checked, an unresolved V gene accounts for under half, and the remainder has no known explanation. The table for this sample lists fewer than 90,000 clones; approximately 91% of them were counted only once. Approximately 0.38% of the sample belongs to the ten largest clones. Specimen: CD4+ or CD8+ T cells sorted from blood, collected in a trial of the OX40 agonist ivuxolimab. These receptors were obtained from an adult with an advanced solid tumor such as melanoma, head and neck, liver or kidney cancer.

V and J are TRBV10-3 and TRBJ2-2; maybe TRBD2 (7 bases). Trimming took off 8 bases at V and 3 bases at J, with 13 bases between the two ends. The CDR3 has 14 residues. Germline V gene lookup returns CDR1 ENHRY and CDR2 SYGVKD. The CDR3 region has the DNA TGTGCCATCCAAGGGGGGGGCTACACCGGGGAGCTGTTTTTT. Its translation is CAIQGGGYTGELFF.

V is TRBV19 and J is TRBJ1-4; D unresolved. The ends were cut back, 1 base at V and 8 bases at J, with 8 bases in the middle. The germline V gene has CDR1 LNHDA and CDR2 SQIVND (reference sequence). The CDR3 contains 13 residues. The CDR3: CASSIASNEKLFF. The DNA for the CDR3 is TGTGCCAGTAGTATAGCCAGCAACGAAAAACTGTTTTTT.

The rearrangement uses TRBV18 and TRBJ2-1; 7 bases match TRBD2. Looked up from germline, CDR1 is KGHSH and CDR2 is LQKENI. CDR3 size: 16 residues. The trim removed 0 bases at V and 4 bases at J, leaving 6 bases unmatched. The CDR3: CASSPPASGLYNEQFF. CDR3 nucleotides: TGTGCCAGCTCACCACCGGCTAGCGGCTTATACAATGAGCAGTTCTTC.

The V call is TRBV2, the J call TRBJ2-1; 9 positions match TRBD2. The CDR3 is 13 amino acids. The germline V gene has CDR1 SNHLY and CDR2 FYNNEI. The V and J ends lost 8 bases and 15 bases, in that order; junction bases with no gene match: 14. This CDR3 is CASRLEVAGDPFF. The CDR3 DNA sequence: TGTGCCAGCCGGTTGGAGGTAGCGGGGGATCCGTTCTTC.

CDR3 coding DNA: TGTGCCAGCAGCGTAGGTATCAGACCTCCATATGGCTACACCTTC. It encodes CASSVGIRPPYGYTF. V gene TRBV9 combines with J gene TRBJ1-2; D gene uncertain. Trimming removed 0 bases at V and 5 bases at J, with 14 bases between. Germline values: CDR1 SGDLS, CDR2 YYNGEE. The CDR3 spans 15 residues.

The chain uses TRBV12-5 and TRBJ1-1; D gene uncertain. Germline lookup yields CDR1 LGHNT and CDR2 FRNRAP. This CDR3 has 12 residues. Between the trimmed V and J ends, which lost 6 bases and 1 base, there was a span of 6 bases. CDR3: CASGRGNTEAFF. As DNA, the CDR3 is TGTGCTAGTGGACGGGGGAACACTGAAGCTTTCTTT.

The chain has TRBV4-3 and TRBJ2-3; 9 nucleotides match TRBD1. The CDR3 totals 17 residues. V lost 3 bases to trimming and J lost 3 bases; unmatched junction nucleotides: 10. CDR1 and CDR2 (germline): LGHNA, YSLEER. CDR3 sequence reads: CASSQGRDRVLTDTQYF. The DNA of the CDR3 is TGCGCCAGCAGCCAGGGTCGGGACAGGGTGTTGACAGATACGCAGTATTTT.

This chain joins TRBV10-3 and TRBJ1-5, with D unclear. The germline CDR1 and CDR2 sequences are ENHRY and SYGVKD. The CDR3 totals 15 residues. V lost 10 bases and J lost 0, with 16 bases in between. In DNA, the CDR3 is TGTGCCACCATTGATACGCTCTATAGCAATCAGCCCCAGCATTTT. This translates into CATIDTLYSNQPQHF.

The gene calls are TRBV5-8 and TRBJ2-5; D is possibly TRBD2 (5 bases). Germline assignment: CDR1 SGHTS and CDR2 YDEGEE. The CDR3 totals 15 residues. Trimming took off 2 bases at V and 4 bases at J, with 15 bases between the two ends. The CDR3 loop reads CASSLGGSGGETQYF. CDR3 in DNA: TGTGCCAGCAGCTTAGGTGGGTCAGGAGGAGAGACCCAGTACTTC.

The rearrangement joins TRBV10-2 to TRBJ1-1; D is possibly TRBD1 (6 bases). Between the trimmed V and J ends, which lost 6 bases and 1 base, there was a span of 12 bases. The CDR3 runs 14 residues. Germline CDR1 WSHSY, CDR2 SAAADI. The CDR3 nucleotides read TGCGCCAGCAGATTCTTACAGGGGAACACTGAAGCTTTCTTT. Protein product: CASRFLQGNTEAFF.

This sequence joins TRBV18 and TRBJ2-1, with 7 bases lining up with TRBD2. Trimming cost V 1 base and J 0 bases; bases outside gene matches: 3. From germline, CDR1 is KGHSH and CDR2 LQKENI. The CDR3 has 16 amino acids. The CDR3 bases are TGTGCCAGCTCACCACGGGACTACAACTCCTACAATGAGCAGTTCTTC. This codes for CASSPRDYNSYNEQFF.

This chain links TRBV7-8 with TRBJ1-2; D may be TRBD1 (6 bases). The germline CDR1 and CDR2 sequences are SGHVS and FQNEAQ. The CDR3 is 15 residues long. Deletions cut 2 bases from V and 8 bases from J, with 18 bases between. In DNA form, the CDR3 reads TGTGCCAGCAGCTTACGACCGGGAGGGGGAGGGGGCTACACCTTC. The encoded protein is CASSLRPGGGGGYTF.

The chain joins TRBV5-1 to TRBJ2-1; TRBD2 aligns across 9 bases. The junction had 12 bases not matched to a gene; V was cut back by 4 bases and J by 4 bases. The CDR3 runs 17 residues. Germline-derived CDR1 and CDR2 are SGHRS and YFSETQ. DNA of the CDR3: TGCGCCAGCAGCGCGGGAGGTAGCGGGAGCCTTTACAATGAGCAGTTCTTC. It yields the protein CASSAGGSGSLYNEQFF.

The chain uses TRBV5-8 and TRBJ2-2; 12 bases are shared with TRBD1. V lost 4 bases, J lost 5 bases, and 6 bases stayed unmatched. Germline-derived CDR1 and CDR2 are SGHTS and YDEGEE. CDR3 length: 16 residues. CDR3 DNA: TGTGCCAGCAGCACGGGACAGGGGGCATGGACCGGGGAGCTGTTTTTT. This translates into CASSTGQGAWTGELFF.

The chain combines TRBV7-7 with TRBJ2-5, with a weak D call TRBD1 (5 bases). CDR1 SSHAT and CDR2 FNYEAQ come from the germline V gene (reference sequence). The V end was cut by 6 bases, the J end by 5 bases, with 19 bases between. CDR3 length equals 15 residues. DNA of the CDR3: TGTGCCAGCAGTGCCTCCGTCGACAGTGTGGAGACCCAGTACTTC. Encoded protein: CASSASVDSVETQYF.

The rearrangement links TRBV30 to TRBJ2-7; TRBD1 is a possible D gene (7 bases). The CDR3 consists of 14 residues. The germline V gene has CDR1 GTSNPN and CDR2 SVGIG (reference sequence). V gave up 4 bases and J gave up 3 bases, with 16 bases separating them. In DNA form, the CDR3 reads TGTGCCTGGAATGGGGGGACAGCTAGCTACGAGCAGTACTTC. Encoded protein: CAWNGGTASYEQYF.

J is TRBJ2-1 and V is TRBV7-2, with D perhaps matching TRBD1 or TRBD2 (5 bases each). The V end lost 5 bases, the J end lost 7 bases, and 24 bases lay between the germline ends. From germline, CDR1 is SGHTA and CDR2 FQGNSA. This CDR3 contains 17 residues. The CDR3 reads CASSLNPVGVGGNEQFF. DNA of the CDR3: TGTGCCAGCAGCCTAAACCCGGTGGGGGTGGGCGGGAATGAGCAGTTCTTC.

This clone was picked up one time. The genes are TRBV5-4 and TRBJ2-7, with a possible D match to TRBD1 (6 bases). Trimming shortened V by 5 bases and J by 3 bases, and 21 bases separated the two germline ends. Per the germline V gene, CDR1 is SGHNT and CDR2 is YYREEE (reference sequence). The CDR3 contains 16 residues. CDR3 bases: TGTGCCAGCAGTTCGGGACAAGCCGCCGGAGGCTACGAGCAGTACTTC. The encoded protein is CASSSGQAAGGYEQYF.

This clone was observed a single time. The V call is TRBV27, the J call TRBJ1-6; TRBD1 agrees at 9 bases. This CDR3 is 14 amino acids long. Germline V gives CDR1 MNHEY, CDR2 SMNVEV (reference sequence). V lost 2 bases to trimming and J lost 10 bases; unmatched junction nucleotides: 3. The CDR3 reads CASSLGQGNSPLHF. DNA of the CDR3: TGTGCCAGCAGTTTAGGACAGGGGAACTCACCCCTCCACTTT.

This clone was observed a single time. The rearrangement joins TRBV5-1 to TRBJ2-5, with D possibly being TRBD1 (6 bases). The CDR3 contains 16 residues. V was pared by 0 bases and J by 3 bases, with 15 bases between. Germline V lookup: CDR1 SGHRS, CDR2 YFSETQ. DNA for the CDR3: TGCGCCAGCAGCTTGGAGTTAGGGTCAGGGGAAGAGACCCAGTACTTC. Protein sequence: CASSLELGSGEETQYF.

The chain carries TRBV7-2 and TRBJ2-1; TRBD1 or TRBD2 may be the D gene (5 bases each). The CDR3 covers 12 residues. The germline gives CDR1 SGHTA, CDR2 FQGNSA. Trimming took 1 base from V and 8 from J, leaving 6 bases between them. The CDR3 reads CASSLGGDEQFF. As DNA, the CDR3 is TGTGCCAGCAGCTTAGGAGGGGATGAGCAGTTCTTC.

The J gene is TRBJ1-1, the V gene TRBV27; D call uncertain. The ends were cut back, 0 bases at V and 0 bases at J, with 11 bases in the middle. Germline CDR1 MNHEY, CDR2 SMNVEV (reference sequence). This CDR3 has 16 residues. This CDR3 reads CASSLSAQFMNTEAFF. The CDR3 DNA reads as TGTGCCAGCAGTTTATCGGCCCAGTTCATGAACACTGAAGCTTTCTTT.

The rearrangement joins TRBV10-3 to TRBJ1-4, with a possible D match to TRBD1 (5 bases). Germline CDR1 ENHRY, CDR2 SYGVKD. V was clipped by 5 bases and J by 2 bases, with 9 bases between them. The CDR3 has 14 residues. The CDR3 here is CAISPGATNEKLFF. CDR3 coding DNA: TGTGCCATCAGTCCCGGGGCTACTAATGAAAAACTGTTTTTT.

This chain links TRBV5-1 with TRBJ2-6; D unresolved. This CDR3 has 15 amino acids. From germline, CDR1 is SGHRS and CDR2 YFSETQ. V lost 4 bases and J lost 0, with 8 bases in between. CDR3 nucleotide sequence: TGCGCCAGCAGCCTAGAATTCTCTGGGGCCAACGTCCTGACTTTC. Translation gives CASSLEFSGANVLTF.

This clone was detected only once. This sequence joins TRBV27 and TRBJ2-2, with 8 bases that match TRBD1. CDR3 length: 16 amino acids. Looked up from germline, CDR1 is MNHEY and CDR2 is SMNVEV (reference sequence). Trimming cost V 9 bases and J 0 bases; bases outside gene matches: 9. The CDR3 here is CARTRTGSTNTGELFF. In DNA form, the CDR3 reads TGTGCCAGGACCCGGACAGGGTCAACGAACACCGGGGAGCTGTTTTTT.

CDR3 loop: CAISESTTDNSPLHF. The CDR3 region has the DNA TGTGCCATCAGTGAGTCGACGACAGATAATTCACCCCTCCACTTT. The rearrangement uses TRBV10-3 and TRBJ1-6; D possibly corresponds to TRBD1 (5 bases). CDR3 length: 15 amino acids. Germline assignment: CDR1 ENHRY and CDR2 SYGVKD. V was shortened by 0 bases and J by 5 bases, with 8 bases between the two germline ends.

This rearrangement joins TRBV28 to TRBJ1-6; perhaps TRBD1 as D (6 bases). V gave up 5 bases and J gave up 10 bases, with 21 bases separating them. The CDR3 has 16 residues. The germline V gene encodes CDR1 MDHEN and CDR2 SYDVKM. CDR3 sequence reads: CASSLPGGGTGSPLHF. CDR3 sequence (DNA): TGTGCCAGCAGTCTCCCGGGAGGGGGAACGGGGTCACCCCTCCACTTT.

The rearrangement uses TRBV5-8 and TRBJ2-5; D is possibly TRBD1 or TRBD2 (6 bases each). CDR1 is SGHTS and CDR2 is YDEGEE in the germline V gene. The CDR3 is 16 amino acids. The germline V and J ends were trimmed by 1 base and 0 bases, with 13 bases remaining between them. The CDR3 coding sequence is TGTGCCAGCAGCTTGTTTCGGGGGACAAACCAAGAGACCCAGTACTTC. It is translated as CASSLFRGTNQETQYF.

The chain is built from TRBV10-3 and TRBJ1-1; D possibly corresponds to TRBD1 (5 bases). The ends were cut back, 5 bases at V and 4 bases at J, with 14 bases in the middle. Germline CDR1 reads ENHRY; CDR2 reads SYGVKD. The length of the CDR3 is 14 residues. CDR3 in DNA: TGTGCCATCAGTATGGGACCGCGGAGCACTGAAGCTTTCTTT. Translated: CAISMGPRSTEAFF.

This chain uses TRBV2 with TRBJ2-7; TRBD2 agrees at 11 bases. The V segment lost 5 bases and the J segment 2 bases; nucleotides outside the gene matches: 11. Germline V gene data show CDR1 as SNHLY and CDR2 as FYNNEI. The CDR3 is 17 residues long. The CDR3 protein is CASSIGLAGRLAYEQYF. The CDR3 coding sequence is TGTGCCAGCAGTATAGGACTAGCGGGTCGATTGGCCTACGAGCAGTACTTC.